The 8 T cell receptor beta chains listed next were all sequenced from one sample in a study of CD8 T cells in ankylosing spondylitis (dated by TCRdb to the late 2010s). These receptors have no known antigen. What the authors observed across the whole study: Blood from ankylosing spondylitis patients appeared to be characterized by a TCR beta motif composed of 7 to 9 highly homologous amino acid variants.

Library creation used 5' RACE. Data came from an Illumina HiSeq 2500. The raw public data were reprocessed by TCRdb itself: fastp quality trimming at Q25, MiXCR clonotype calling, in-frame beta chains only. Rows are combined by CDR3 protein, so each entry shows the most common genes and DNA. The sample table contains about 220,000 distinct CDR3 sequences; only one count was recorded for about 18% of them. About 44% of the sample is in the top ten clones. Sequenced input: blood, either unsorted or a sorted T cell fraction (not recorded which). These receptors came from a male donor with ankylosing spondylitis.

This clonotype appeared a few times. V usage is TRBV4-1 and J usage is TRBJ1-1; no definite D call. This CDR3 contains 14 residues. V lost 0 bases and J 3 bases, leaving 8 bases between the germline ends. CDR1 and CDR2 from the germline V gene are MGHRA and YSYEKL. CDR3 nucleotide sequence: TGCGCCAGCAGCCAAGACTCTGAGGACACTGAAGCTTTCTTT. Translated: CASSQDSEDTEAFF.

The chain employs TRBV9 and TRBJ1-1, with TRBD1 as a possible D gene (5 bases). From germline, CDR1 is SGDLS and CDR2 YYNGEE. This CDR3 spans 13 amino acids. The V end was cut by 2 bases, the J end by 7 bases, with 12 bases between. The CDR3 is CASSVGGVGEAFF. The CDR3 DNA sequence: TGTGCCAGCAGCGTCGGAGGGGTGGGTGAAGCTTTCTTT.

This clonotype came up a few times. The genes are TRBV11-1 and TRBJ2-5; maybe TRBD2 (5 bases). The germline gives CDR1 SGHAT, CDR2 FQDESV (reference sequence). This CDR3 contains 15 residues. V lost 2 bases, J lost 4 bases, and 14 bases lay in between. The CDR3 DNA follows: TGTGCCAGCAGCTTACTGGGTAGTGGAGGAGAGACCCAGTACTTC. Encoded protein: CASSLLGSGGETQYF. The complete variable domain, with remaining parts taken from reference TRBV11-1 and TRBJ2-5, reads EAEVAQSPRYKITEKSQAVAFWCDPISGHATLYWYRQILGQGPELLVQFQDESVVDDSQLPKDRFSAERLKGVDSTLKIQPAELGDSAMYLCASSLLGSGGETQYFGPGTRLLVL.

In this sample, this clonotype turned up a few times. V usage is TRBV4-1 and J usage is TRBJ2-2; no clear D. Germline V gives CDR1 MGHRA, CDR2 YSYEKL. The CDR3 sequence is 19 residues long. Trimming cost V 3 bases and J 1 base, with 21 bases left between them. As DNA, the CDR3 is TGCGCCAGCAGCCATACCCTCCCGGACCCGGCTATGAACACCGGGGAGCTGTTTTTT. Amino acid sequence: CASSHTLPDPAMNTGELFF.

The sample holds many counts of this clonotype. The chain employs TRBV12-3 or TRBV12-4 and TRBJ1-2; D possibly corresponds to TRBD1 (5 bases). The CDR3 totals 13 residues. The V gene lost 6 bases and the J gene lost 4 bases, with 12 bases spanning the gap. The CDR3 coding sequence is TGTGCCAGCAGCTACGACAGCCTCTATGGCTACACCTTC. Translating it yields CASSYDSLYGYTF.

J is TRBJ1-1 and V is TRBV3-1; 11 bases match TRBD1. The CDR3 spans 20 residues. Germline loops: CDR1 LGHDT, CDR2 YNNKEL (reference sequence). Trimming took 4 bases from V and 5 from J; bases not matched to a gene: 21. The CDR3 spells CASSPVLGGTGGVIGTEAFF. DNA for the CDR3: TGTGCCAGCAGCCCCGTCCTCGGGGGGACAGGGGGTGTTATTGGGACTGAAGCTTTCTTT. The full variable domain, with the rest looked up from reference TRBV3-1 and TRBJ1-1, is DTAVSQTPKYLVTQMGNDKSIKCEQNLGHDTMYWYKQDSKKFLKIMFSYNNKELIINETVPNRFSPKSPDKAHLNLHINSLELGDSAVYFCASSPVLGGTGGVIGTEAFFGQGTRLTVV.

This clonotype was seen only a few times. The chain couples TRBV7-2 to TRBJ2-7; tentatively, D is TRBD1 or TRBD2 (6 bases each). This CDR3 is 15 amino acids long. Germline values: CDR1 SGHTA, CDR2 FQGNSA. Trimming left V 2 bases short and J 3 bases short, with 14 bases between. The CDR3 nucleotides are TGTGCCAGCAGCTTAATACAGGGAGGAGACTACGAGCAGTACTTC. Translation gives CASSLIQGGDYEQYF.

This clonotype was detected ten times or more. The chain recombines TRBV29-1 with TRBJ2-1, with TRBD2 matching 13 bases. The J segment lost 9 bases and the V segment lost 1 base, leaving 3 bases of the junction unmatched. Looked up from germline, CDR1 is SQVTM and CDR2 is ANQGSEA. The CDR3 has 14 amino acids. CDR3 in DNA: TGCAGCGTTGAAGGGACTAGCGGGAGCGGTGAGCAGTTCTTC. Translated: CSVEGTSGSGEQFF.